The rows below give T cell receptor beta chains drawn from one sample of a study of T cell responses to AZD1222 COVID-19 vaccine. The repertoire was sequenced with immunoSEQ multiplex PCR; TCRdb's copy has only in-frame clones and lacks some. The sample lists 95,000 to 150,000 clones, 75% to 90% seen once, with about 2.5% in the top ten. This material consisted of peripheral blood, taken 28 days after the second AZD1222 dose. These TCRs come from an adult who received the AZD1222 COVID-19 vaccine. Both conserved end residues are part of each CDR3. D genes are given only for firm matches.

V gene,CDR3 length,D gene,J gene,CDR3 protein
TRBV2,15,TRBD1,TRBJ2-7,CASRENRDRAYEQYF
TRBV7-3,15,TRBD1,TRBJ2-7,CASSSPDRGVYEQYF
TRBV6-5,14,TRBD2,TRBJ2-7,CASSSGLAGYEQYF
TRBV24-1,17,.,TRBJ2-2,CATSDARFRAVAGELFF
TRBV29-1,14,.,TRBJ2-1,CSVQQSSKHNEQFF
TRBV19,16,TRBD1,TRBJ1-4,CASSKWAGTGPEKLFF
TRBV7-2,12,.,TRBJ2-1,CASSLDAGSQFF
TRBV11-2,15,.,TRBJ1-6,CASSLVRAENSPLHF
TRBV29-1,13,TRBD1,TRBJ2-3,CSVGQTTGDTQYF
TRBV9,15,.,TRBJ1-2,CASSVDPVSSWGYTF